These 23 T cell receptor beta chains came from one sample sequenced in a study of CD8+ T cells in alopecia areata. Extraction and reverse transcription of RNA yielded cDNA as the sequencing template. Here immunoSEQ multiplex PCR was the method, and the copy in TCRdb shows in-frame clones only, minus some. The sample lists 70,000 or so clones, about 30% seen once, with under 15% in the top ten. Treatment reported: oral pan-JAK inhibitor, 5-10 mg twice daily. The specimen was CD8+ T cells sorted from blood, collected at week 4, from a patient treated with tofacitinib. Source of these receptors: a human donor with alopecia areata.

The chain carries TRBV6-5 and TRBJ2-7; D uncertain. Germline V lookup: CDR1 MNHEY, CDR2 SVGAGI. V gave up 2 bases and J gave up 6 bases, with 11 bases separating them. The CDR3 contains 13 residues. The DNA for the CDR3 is TGTGCCAGCAGTTACAGGGCCTCATCCGAGCAGTACTTC. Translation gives CASSYRASSEQYF.

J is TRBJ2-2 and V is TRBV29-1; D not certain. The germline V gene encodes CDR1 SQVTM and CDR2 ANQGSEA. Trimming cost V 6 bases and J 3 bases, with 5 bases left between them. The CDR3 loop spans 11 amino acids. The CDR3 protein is CSVTYTGELFF. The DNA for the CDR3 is TGCAGCGTCACGTACACCGGGGAGCTGTTTTTT.

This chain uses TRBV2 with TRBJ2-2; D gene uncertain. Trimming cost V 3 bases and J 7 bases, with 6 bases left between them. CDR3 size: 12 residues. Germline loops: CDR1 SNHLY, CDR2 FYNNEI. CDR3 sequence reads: CASSDSGGELFF. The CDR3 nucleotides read TGTGCCAGCAGTGACTCTGGCGGGGAGCTGTTTTTT.

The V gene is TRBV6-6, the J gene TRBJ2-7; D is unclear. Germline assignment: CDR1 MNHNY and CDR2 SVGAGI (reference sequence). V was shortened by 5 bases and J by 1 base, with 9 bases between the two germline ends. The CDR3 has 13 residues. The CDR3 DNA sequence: TGTGCCAGCAGTGACCCCCCATCCTACGAGCAGTACTTC. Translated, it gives CASSDPPSYEQYF.

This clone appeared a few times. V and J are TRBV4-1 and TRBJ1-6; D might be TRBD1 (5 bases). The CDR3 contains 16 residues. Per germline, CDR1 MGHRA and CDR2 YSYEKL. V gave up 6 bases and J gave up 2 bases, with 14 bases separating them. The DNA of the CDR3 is TGCGCCAGCAGGATATCCCGGGGGACCTATAATTCACCCCTCCACTTT. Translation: CASRISRGTYNSPLHF.

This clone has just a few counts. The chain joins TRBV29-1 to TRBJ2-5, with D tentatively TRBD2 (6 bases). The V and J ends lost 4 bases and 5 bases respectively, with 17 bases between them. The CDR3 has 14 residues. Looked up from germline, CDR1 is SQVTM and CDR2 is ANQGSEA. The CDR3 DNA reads TGCAGCGTTGCCAATCCGACGGGAGCGGAGACCCAGTACTTC. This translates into CSVANPTGAETQYF.

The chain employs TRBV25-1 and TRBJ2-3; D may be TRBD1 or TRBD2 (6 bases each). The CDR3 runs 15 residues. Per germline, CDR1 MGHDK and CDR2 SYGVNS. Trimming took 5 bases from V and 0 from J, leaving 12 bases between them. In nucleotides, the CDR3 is TGTGCCAGCAGTTTCGGGGGCAGGAGCACAGATACGCAGTATTTT. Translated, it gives CASSFGGRSTDTQYF.

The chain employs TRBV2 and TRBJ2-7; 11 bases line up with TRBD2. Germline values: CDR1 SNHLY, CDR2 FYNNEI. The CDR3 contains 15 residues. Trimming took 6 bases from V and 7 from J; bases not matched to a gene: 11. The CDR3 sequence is CASRETSGSRSEQYF. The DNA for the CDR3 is TGTGCCAGCAGGGAAACTAGCGGGAGTAGAAGTGAGCAGTACTTC.

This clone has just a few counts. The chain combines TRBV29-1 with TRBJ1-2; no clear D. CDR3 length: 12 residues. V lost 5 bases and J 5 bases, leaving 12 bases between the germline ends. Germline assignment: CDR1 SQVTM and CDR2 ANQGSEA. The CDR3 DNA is TGCAGCGTTCCCGCGGGCCCTTATGGCTACACCTTC. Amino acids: CSVPAGPYGYTF. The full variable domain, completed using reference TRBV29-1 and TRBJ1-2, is SAVISQKPSRDICQRGTSLTIQCQVDSQVTMMFWYRQQPGQSLTLIATANQGSEATYESGFVIDKFPISRPNLTFSTLTVSNMSPEDSSIYLCSVPAGPYGYTFGSGTRLTVV.

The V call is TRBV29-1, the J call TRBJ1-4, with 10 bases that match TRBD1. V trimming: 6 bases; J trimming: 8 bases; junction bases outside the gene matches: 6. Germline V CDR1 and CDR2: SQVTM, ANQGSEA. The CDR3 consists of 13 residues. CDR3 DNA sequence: TGCAGCGTGACAGGGGGCGCGCACGAAAAACTGTTTTTT. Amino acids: CSVTGGAHEKLFF.

The CDR3 nucleotides read TGTGCCTGCCAAAAGTCAGGGCCCAATCAGCCCCAGCATTTT. It codes for CACQKSGPNQPQHF. This chain connects TRBV6-5 to TRBJ1-5, with D perhaps TRBD1 (5 bases). V gave up 11 bases and J gave up 3 bases, with 17 bases separating them. The CDR3 sequence is 14 residues long. The V gene's germline CDR1 is MNHEY and CDR2 SVGAGI.

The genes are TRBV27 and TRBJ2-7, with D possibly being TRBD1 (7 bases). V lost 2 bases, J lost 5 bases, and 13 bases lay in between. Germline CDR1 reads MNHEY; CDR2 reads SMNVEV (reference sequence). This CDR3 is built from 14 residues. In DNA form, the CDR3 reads TGTGCCAGCAGTTTAGGAGGGGGCCCGAACGAGCAGTACTTC. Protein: CASSLGGGPNEQYF.

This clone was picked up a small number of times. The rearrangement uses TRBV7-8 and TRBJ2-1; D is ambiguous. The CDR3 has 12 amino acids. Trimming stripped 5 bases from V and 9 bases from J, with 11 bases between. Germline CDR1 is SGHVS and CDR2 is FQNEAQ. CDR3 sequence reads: CASSPLGPEQFF. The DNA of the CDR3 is TGTGCCAGCAGCCCCCTAGGGCCTGAGCAGTTCTTC.

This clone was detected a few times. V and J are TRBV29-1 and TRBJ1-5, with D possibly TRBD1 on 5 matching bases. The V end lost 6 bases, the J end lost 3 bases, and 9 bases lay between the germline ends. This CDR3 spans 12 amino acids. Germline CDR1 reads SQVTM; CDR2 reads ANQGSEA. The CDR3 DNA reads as TGCAGCGTCGGGACCGACAATCAGCCCCAGCATTTT. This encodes CSVGTDNQPQHF.

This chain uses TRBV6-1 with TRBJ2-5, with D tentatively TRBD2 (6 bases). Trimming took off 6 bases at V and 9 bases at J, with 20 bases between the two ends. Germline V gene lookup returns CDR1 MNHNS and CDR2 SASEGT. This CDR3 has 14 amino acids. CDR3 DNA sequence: TGTGCCAGCAGCTTCGGGACTCCTACTCCGCCCCAGTACTTC. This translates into CASSFGTPTPPQYF.

CDR3: CASSEFGGIEETQYF. CDR3 DNA sequence: TGTGCCAGCAGTGAATTCGGAGGGATTGAGGAGACCCAGTACTTC. This chain connects TRBV25-1 to TRBJ2-5; D is perhaps TRBD2 (6 bases). Germline V gene lookup returns CDR1 MGHDK and CDR2 SYGVNS. V shed 1 base and J shed 5 bases, with 14 bases lying between them. This CDR3 comprises 15 residues.

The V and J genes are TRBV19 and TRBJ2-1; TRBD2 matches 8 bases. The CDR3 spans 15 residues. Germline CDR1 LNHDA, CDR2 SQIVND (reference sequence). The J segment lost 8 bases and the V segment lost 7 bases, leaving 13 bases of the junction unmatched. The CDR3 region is CASTQGSGNGYEQFF. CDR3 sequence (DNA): TGTGCCAGTACCCAGGGTAGCGGGAATGGTTATGAGCAGTTCTTC.

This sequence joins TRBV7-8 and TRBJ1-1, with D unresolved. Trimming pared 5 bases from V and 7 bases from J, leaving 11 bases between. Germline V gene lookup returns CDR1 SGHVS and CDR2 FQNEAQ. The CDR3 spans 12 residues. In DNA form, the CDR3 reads TGTGCCAGCAGCCCGGGGTCTTTTGAAGCTTTCTTT. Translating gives CASSPGSFEAFF. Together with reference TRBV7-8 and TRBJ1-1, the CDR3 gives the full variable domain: GAGVSQSPRYKVAKRGQDVALRCDPISGHVSLFWYQQALGQGPEFLTYFQNEAQLDKSGLPSDRFFAERPEGSVSTLKIQRTQQEDSAVYLCASSPGSFEAFFGQGTRLTVV.

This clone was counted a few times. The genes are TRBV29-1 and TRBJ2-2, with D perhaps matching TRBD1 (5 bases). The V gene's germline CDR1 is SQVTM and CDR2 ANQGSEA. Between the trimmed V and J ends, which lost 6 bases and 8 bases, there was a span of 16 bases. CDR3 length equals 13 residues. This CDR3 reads CSVRKGLAGELFF. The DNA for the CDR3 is TGCAGCGTCCGCAAGGGGTTGGCGGGGGAGCTGTTTTTT.

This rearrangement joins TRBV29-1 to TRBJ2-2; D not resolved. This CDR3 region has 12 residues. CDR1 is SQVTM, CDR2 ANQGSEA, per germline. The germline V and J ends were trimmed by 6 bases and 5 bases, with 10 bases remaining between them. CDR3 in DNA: TGCAGCGTCATACTGGGGACCGGGGAGCTGTTTTTT. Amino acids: CSVILGTGELFF.

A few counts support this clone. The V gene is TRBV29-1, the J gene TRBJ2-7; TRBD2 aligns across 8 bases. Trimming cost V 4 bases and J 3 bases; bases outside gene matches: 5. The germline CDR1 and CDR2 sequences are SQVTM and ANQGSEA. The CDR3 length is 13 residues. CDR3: CSVGVAGYYEQYF. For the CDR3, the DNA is TGCAGCGTTGGGGTAGCGGGGTACTACGAGCAGTACTTC.

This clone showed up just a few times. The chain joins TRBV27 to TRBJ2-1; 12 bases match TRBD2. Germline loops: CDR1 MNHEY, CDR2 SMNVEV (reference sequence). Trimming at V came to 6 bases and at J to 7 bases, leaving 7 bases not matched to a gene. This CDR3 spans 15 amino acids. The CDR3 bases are TGTGCCAGCAGCCCTACTAGCGGGAGGAGGAATGAGCAGTTCTTC. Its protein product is CASSPTSGRRNEQFF.

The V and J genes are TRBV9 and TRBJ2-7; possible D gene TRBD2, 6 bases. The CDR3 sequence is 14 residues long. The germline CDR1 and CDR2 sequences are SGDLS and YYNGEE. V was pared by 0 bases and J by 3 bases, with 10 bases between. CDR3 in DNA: TGTGCCAGCAGCGTAGCGGTAGCGGACTACGAGCAGTACTTC. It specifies CASSVAVADYEQYF.